This TCR beta chain emerged from a study of T cell repertoires in aging, cancer and after chemotherapy. Study-level background: Healthy donor repertoires were recorded over several months to years and showed clear clonal overlap.

Peripheral blood genomic DNA, not sorted cells or RNA, was the template. This clonotype rates as medium-sized. The antigen is not known. Rearranged V-D-J TRB sequences were amplified with a mixed TRB-A/B primer pool. TCRdb redid the calling of the multiplex PCR reads with MiXCR, one entry per CDR3 protein. This table holds more than 9,000 distinct CDR3 sequences, approximately 30% found once. Germline loops: CDR1 SGHKS, CDR2 YYEKEE (reference sequence). Trimming took off 0 bases at V and 6 bases at J, with 10 bases between the two ends. This CDR3 has 14 residues. Findings of the study overall: In healthy donors, age-related TCR diversity loss mainly reflected lost richness. Untreated cancer patients had significantly lower blood TCR diversity than age-matched healthy donors. Median generation probability rose over the chemotherapy interval in each cancer cohort, suggesting rebound thymic output.

The receptor comes from a human donor in good health. The J gene is TRBJ1-5, the V gene TRBV5-5, with D maybe TRBD1 (5 bases). The sequencing input was blood. CDR3 DNA sequence: TGTGCCAGCAGCTTGGAAGGGGTCGCTCAGCCCCAGCATTTT. Its protein is CASSLEGVAQPQHF.